The T cell receptor beta chain described here comes from a study of shared T cell receptors in the human thymus. CDR1 is MGHDK, CDR2 SYGVNS, per germline. The V gene end was trimmed by 3 bases and the J gene end by 5 bases; junction bases not matched to a gene: 11. The CDR3 covers 17 residues. Clones were read by immunoSEQ multiplex PCR, and TCRdb kept only the in-frame ones, dropping some. The sample consists of about 660,000 clones, around 87% of them appearing once. This sample also belongs to another study, concerning human thymus T cells. This second study notes: As related research reported, thymic repertoires overlapped highly among unrelated individuals.

V usage is TRBV25-1 and J usage is TRBJ2-4, with 9 bases fitting TRBD2. The sequenced sample was thymocytes. The sequence was obtained from a boy less than two years old with a congenital heart defect. For the CDR3, the DNA is TGTGCCAGCAGTGAGTTCCGGCGGGAGGGCCGAGAAAACATTCAGTACTTC. Translated: CASSEFRREGRENIQYF.